This T cell receptor (beta chain) was identified during a study of CD8+ T cells in alopecia areata. Following RNA extraction, reverse transcription yielded cDNA that acted as the sequencing template. Sequencing was performed with immunoSEQ multiplex PCR; in TCRdb, only in-frame clones are kept and a portion is missing. Of about 200,000 clones detected, less than 45% appear once; the ten largest clones hold more than 0.4%. This CDR3 has 12 residues. Trimming took 6 bases from V and 0 from J, leaving 6 bases between them. Germline V gene lookup returns CDR1 SNHLY and CDR2 FYNNEI. Treatment of the sample: oral pan-JAK inhibitor, 5-10 mg twice daily. This clone came up a few times.

The clonotype originates from a human donor with alopecia areata. The chain links TRBV2 to TRBJ2-7; the D gene is possibly TRBD1 (5 bases). The sample in question was CD4+ T cells sorted from blood, obtained between weeks 30 and 35, from a patient treated with tofacitinib. As DNA, the CDR3 is TGTGCCAGCAGGCAGGGCTCCTACGAGCAGTACTTC. This codes for CASRQGSYEQYF.